The 5 T cell receptor beta chains given below trace back to one sample, sequenced in a study of response to subunit inactivated influenza vaccine. TCRdb fed the RT-PCR reads into MiXCR, producing one record per CDR3 protein. Of roughly 790,000 distinct CDR3 sequences listed, around 20% are singletons. The sample consisted of PBMCs from blood, taken 4 to 6 days after vaccination. Receptors originate from a man aged 45-65 years who received an inactivated influenza vaccine.

The sample holds a few counts of this clonotype. The chain carries TRBV15 and TRBJ2-5, with D hard to call. The CDR3 is 12 residues long. V lost 5 bases to trimming and J lost 5 bases, with 9 bases between them. Germline-derived CDR1 and CDR2 are LNHNV and YYDKDF (reference sequence). The CDR3 protein is CATSLGPETQYF. As DNA, the CDR3 is TGTGCCACCAGCCTGGGCCCGGAGACCCAGTACTTC.

The chain recombines TRBV2 with TRBJ1-1; a possible D gene is TRBD1 (6 bases). Trimming removed 5 bases from V and 4 bases from J, with 14 bases in between. CDR3 length: 14 residues. CDR1 is SNHLY, CDR2 FYNNEI, per germline. The CDR3 protein is CASSTPRQATEAFF. DNA of the CDR3: TGTGCCAGCAGTACCCCTAGACAGGCCACTGAAGCTTTCTTT.

This clonotype was picked up a small number of times. V gene TRBV27 combines with J gene TRBJ2-7; the match to TRBD1 covers 7 bases. V lost 6 bases, J lost 5 bases, and 10 bases stayed unmatched. Germline V gene sequence: CDR1 MNHEY, CDR2 SMNVEV (reference sequence). There are 14 residues in the CDR3. In DNA form, the CDR3 reads TGTGCCAGCAGCAAACTGACAGGGTCTGACGAGCAGTACTTC. Translated: CASSKLTGSDEQYF.

The rearrangement joins TRBV30 to TRBJ2-3, with 10 positions matching TRBD2. From germline, CDR1 is GTSNPN and CDR2 SVGIG (reference sequence). V gave up 1 base and J gave up 2 bases; unmatched junction bases: 3. The CDR3 contains 15 residues. The CDR3 DNA sequence: TGTGCCTGGAGTGCTAGCGGGAGCTACACAGATACGCAGTATTTT. It codes for CAWSASGSYTDTQYF.

This clonotype appeared a few times. The chain uses TRBV6-1 and TRBJ2-7; TRBD1 matches 9 bases. J lost 1 base, V lost 8 bases, and 6 bases had no gene match. Looked up from germline, CDR1 is MNHNS and CDR2 is SASEGT. The CDR3 spans 14 residues. This CDR3 is CASGWDRVSYEQYF. The DNA for the CDR3 is TGTGCCAGCGGCTGGGACAGGGTATCCTACGAGCAGTACTTC.